This entry lists 5 T cell receptor beta chains sequenced from one sample in a study of cytomegalovirus exposure and HLA in healthy donors. PCR amplification relied on 60 Vbeta primers (plus 13 Jbeta primers). Only in-frame clones appear in the TCRdb table, and some are missing; sequencing was by immunoSEQ multiplex PCR. The table includes about 120,000 clones, more than 65% detected once. The sequencing input was PBMCs. These TCRs come from a man in his late teens or twenties in good health and CMV-seropositive.

V and J are TRBV29-1 and TRBJ2-7; D is perhaps TRBD1 (6 bases). V was shortened by 6 bases and J by 2 bases, with 11 bases between the two germline ends. CDR1 SQVTM and CDR2 ANQGSEA come from the germline V gene. CDR3 size: 12 residues. The CDR3 nucleotides read TGCAGCGTGACAGGACGCACCTACGAGCAGTACTTC. It yields the protein CSVTGRTYEQYF.

This clone was observed once. The V call is TRBV5-5, the J call TRBJ1-4; 8 bases match TRBD1. Trimming removed 4 bases from V and 8 bases from J; junction bases left unmatched: 13. CDR1 is SGHKS and CDR2 is YYEKEE in the germline V gene (reference sequence). CDR3 length equals 16 residues. The CDR3, as DNA: TGTGCCAGCAGCGGTGGAAATCGACAGGGGAAGGAAAAACTGTTTTTT. It encodes CASSGGNRQGKEKLFF. Looking up the rest from reference TRBV5-5 and TRBJ1-4 gives the full variable domain: DAGVTQSPTHLIKTRGQQVTLRCSPISGHKSVSWYQQVLGQGPQFIFQYYEKEERGRGNFPDRFSARQFPNYSSELNVNALLLGDSALYLCASSGGNRQGKEKLFFGSGTQLSVL.

V and J are TRBV9 and TRBJ2-5; perhaps TRBD2 as D (5 bases). Trimming took off 0 bases at V and 3 bases at J, with 9 bases between the two ends. Germline values: CDR1 SGDLS, CDR2 YYNGEE. The CDR3 runs 14 residues. This CDR3 reads CASSVGLAEETQYF. CDR3 nucleotides: TGTGCCAGCAGCGTAGGGCTAGCTGAAGAGACCCAGTACTTC. The full variable domain, in which reference TRBV9 and TRBJ2-5 provide the parts outside the CDR3, is DSGVTQTPKHLITATGQRVTLRCSPRSGDLSVYWYQQSLDQGLQFLIQYYNGEERAKGNILERFSAQQFPDLHSELNLSSLELGDSALYFCASSVGLAEETQYFGPGTRLLVL.

This chain links TRBV11-2 with TRBJ1-5; 7 bases map to TRBD1. This CDR3 is built from 13 residues. Trimming took 5 bases from V and 7 from J; bases not matched to a gene: 5. In germline, CDR1 is SGHAT, CDR2 FQNNGV. CDR3 nucleotide sequence: TGTGCCAGCAGCAAACAGGGGAGACAGCCCCAGCATTTT. Translating it yields CASSKQGRQPQHF.

This CDR3 reads CAEAAPANEQFF. The CDR3 DNA is TGTGCCGAAGCGGCTCCCGCCAATGAGCAGTTCTTC. The J gene is TRBJ2-1, the V gene TRBV2; D may be TRBD2 (5 bases). Germline loops: CDR1 SNHLY, CDR2 FYNNEI. Deletions cut 11 bases from V and 6 bases from J, with 14 bases between. The CDR3 has 12 residues. The whole variable domain, filled in from reference TRBV2 and TRBJ2-1, reads EPEVTQTPSHQVTQMGQEVILRCVPISNHLYFYWYRQILGQKVEFLVSFYNNEISEKSEIFDDQFSVERPDGSNFTLKIRSTKLEDSAMYFCAEAAPANEQFFGPGTRLTVL.